There are many counts of the clone carrying this TCR beta chain. Its specificity is unknown. The entry originates in a study of early T cells in non-severe SARS-CoV-2 infection. For the study at large: The input, bulk RNA from unsorted whole blood, was sequenced, and chains were unpaired. Study-level results: A preference for anti-spike CD8 responses marked VDJdb matching, which missed private and CD4 specificities.

Unique molecular identifiers were attached to individual cDNA molecules. One entry per CDR3 protein results from TCRdb running MiXCR on the 5' RACE reads. The sample lists approximately 81,000 distinct CDR3 sequences, 5.5% to 7.5% occurring once. The CDR3 covers 15 residues. Germline assignment: CDR1 KGHDR and CDR2 SFDVKD. V dropped 0 bases and J dropped 2; count of bases not matched to a gene: 1. The chain uses TRBV24-1 and TRBJ2-3, with 7 bases aligning to TRBD2. This TCR came from an adult who was a healthcare worker with PCR-confirmed SARS-CoV-2 infection or an uninfected control (not recorded which). The sequenced material came from whole blood. The CDR3 loop is CATSDLGGVTDTQYF. The CDR3 DNA sequence: TGTGCCACCAGTGATTTGGGGGGGGTCACAGATACGCAGTATTTT.